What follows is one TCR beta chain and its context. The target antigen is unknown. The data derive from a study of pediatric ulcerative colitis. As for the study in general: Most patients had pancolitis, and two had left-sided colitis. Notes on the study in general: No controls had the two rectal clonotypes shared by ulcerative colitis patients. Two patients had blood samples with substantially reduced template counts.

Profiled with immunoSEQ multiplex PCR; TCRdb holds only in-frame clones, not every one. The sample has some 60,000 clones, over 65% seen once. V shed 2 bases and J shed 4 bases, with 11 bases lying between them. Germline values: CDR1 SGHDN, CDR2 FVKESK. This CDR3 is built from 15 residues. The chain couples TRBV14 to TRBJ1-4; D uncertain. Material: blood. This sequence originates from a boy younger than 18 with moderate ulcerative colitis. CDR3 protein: CASSQTRTRNEKLFF. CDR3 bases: TGTGCCAGCAGCCAAACCCGGACCCGTAATGAAAAACTGTTTTTT.